Below are 23 T cell receptor beta chains sequenced from a single sample in a study of blood T cell repertoires in COVID-19. Some clones are missing from TCRdb's copy, which holds only in-frame ones; the method was immunoSEQ multiplex PCR. This sample yields 300,000 to 350,000 clones, of which roughly 90% are seen a single time; 7.3% belongs to the top ten. The sample taken for sequencing was peripheral blood. Receptors originate from a woman aged 65 to 85 with COVID-19, enrolled during active disease.

The rearrangement joins TRBV5-4 to TRBJ2-7; TRBD1 aligns across 9 bases. J lost 2 bases, V lost 4 bases, and 7 bases had no gene match. CDR1 is SGHNT and CDR2 is YYREEE in the germline V gene (reference sequence). The CDR3 sequence is 15 residues long. The CDR3 loop is CASSARQGGTYEQYF. As DNA, the CDR3 is TGTGCCAGCAGCGCGAGACAGGGGGGGACCTACGAGCAGTACTTC.

The V gene is TRBV5-5, the J gene TRBJ1-2, with D perhaps matching TRBD1 (6 bases). Trimming cost V 0 bases and J 2 bases, with 14 bases left between them. Germline values: CDR1 SGHKS, CDR2 YYEKEE (reference sequence). CDR3 length: 16 amino acids. The DNA of the CDR3 is TGTGCCAGCAGCTTGGCCGGTGGGACACGGAACTATGGCTACACCTTC. Translating it yields CASSLAGGTRNYGYTF.

The chain carries TRBV7-2 and TRBJ2-2; TRBD1 matches at 9 bases. The V segment lost 4 bases and the J segment 7 bases; nucleotides outside the gene matches: 19. CDR3 length equals 19 residues. From germline, CDR1 is SGHTA and CDR2 FQGNSA. CDR3 in amino acids: CASSWGAGQGRGWNGELFF. The CDR3 region has the DNA TGTGCCAGCAGCTGGGGAGCGGGACAGGGCCGAGGATGGAACGGGGAGCTGTTTTTT.

The chain is built from TRBV2 and TRBJ1-6; D might be TRBD1 (6 bases). Per germline, CDR1 SNHLY and CDR2 FYNNEI. The CDR3 is 14 residues long. Between the trimmed V and J ends, which lost 7 bases and 5 bases, there was a span of 12 bases. CDR3 region: CASNRETNNSPLHF. CDR3 in DNA: TGTGCCAGCAACAGGGAAACCAATAATTCACCCCTCCACTTT.

The rearrangement uses TRBV28 and TRBJ1-2; possible D gene TRBD1, 5 bases. The CDR3 consists of 14 residues. V was trimmed by 3 bases and J by 7 bases, leaving 15 bases between them. The germline V gene has CDR1 MDHEN and CDR2 SYDVKM. The CDR3 region has the DNA TGTGCCAGCAGTTTCAGCTCTTTAGGGGTTGGCTACACCTTC. Translating it yields CASSFSSLGVGYTF.

This chain connects TRBV15 to TRBJ1-5, with D possibly being TRBD1 (5 bases). CDR3 length: 16 amino acids. From germline, CDR1 is LNHNV and CDR2 YYDKDF (reference sequence). Trimming took off 4 bases at V and 4 bases at J, with 17 bases between the two ends. The CDR3 is CATSTQEGGENQPQHF. Here the CDR3 DNA reads TGTGCCACCAGCACCCAAGAGGGAGGGGAGAATCAGCCCCAGCATTTT. Based on the CDR3 plus reference TRBV15 and TRBJ1-5, the full variable domain is DAMVIQNPRYQVTQFGKPVTLSCSQTLNHNVMYWYQQKSSQAPKLLFHYYDKDFNNEADTPDNFQSRRPNTSFCFLDIRSPGLGDTAMYLCATSTQEGGENQPQHFGDGTRLSIL.

V usage is TRBV19 and J usage is TRBJ1-5; 7 bases match TRBD1. CDR1 LNHDA and CDR2 SQIVND come from the germline V gene (reference sequence). The CDR3 extends over 17 amino acids. Trimming cost V 0 bases and J 1 base; bases outside gene matches: 6. Here the CDR3 DNA reads TGTGCCAGTAGTATAGATCCCAACAGGGGCAGCAATCAGCCCCAGCATTTT. Amino acids: CASSIDPNRGSNQPQHF.

There are a few counts of this clone. The CDR3 region has the DNA TGTGCCACCAGTGTTTCAGGCTCGAACACCGGGGAGCTGTTTTTT. It specifies CATSVSGSNTGELFF. The chain joins TRBV24-1 to TRBJ2-2, with unresolved D. The germline V gene encodes CDR1 KGHDR and CDR2 SFDVKD. Trimming took off 5 bases at V and 0 bases at J, with 9 bases between the two ends. The CDR3 length is 15 residues.

The V and J genes are TRBV7-2 and TRBJ1-1; D possibly corresponds to TRBD1 (5 bases). The CDR3 sequence is 14 residues long. Germline CDR1 and CDR2: SGHTA and FQGNSA. V shed 4 bases and J shed 3 bases, with 12 bases lying between them. The CDR3 bases are TGTGCCAGCAGCTCATTACCAGGGTACACTGAAGCTTTCTTT. Protein sequence: CASSSLPGYTEAFF.

The table lists this clone with many counts. The chain has TRBV28 and TRBJ2-3, with TRBD1 identical over 10 bases. Trimming cost V 2 bases and J 2 bases; bases outside gene matches: 1. The CDR3 extends over 15 amino acids. The germline gives CDR1 MDHEN, CDR2 SYDVKM. CDR3 sequence (DNA): TGTGCCAGCAGTTTAGGGACAGGGGACACAGATACGCAGTATTTT. Translation: CASSLGTGDTDTQYF.

The genes are TRBV10-1 and TRBJ2-3, with 7 bases lining up with TRBD2. Germline lookup yields CDR1 WNHNN and CDR2 SYGVQD (reference sequence). The junction had 7 bases not matched to a gene; V was cut back by 10 bases and J by 0 bases. There are 14 residues in the CDR3. This chain's CDR3 is CAIPGGFSTDTQYF. The CDR3 DNA reads TGCGCCATCCCCGGGGGGTTTAGCACAGATACGCAGTATTTT.

This chain joins TRBV20-1 and TRBJ2-5; the D gene is possibly TRBD2 (6 bases). Germline V gene sequence: CDR1 DFQATT, CDR2 SNEGSKA (reference sequence). V shed 6 bases and J shed 5 bases, with 10 bases lying between them. The CDR3 consists of 11 residues. This CDR3 reads CSAAGFETQYF. CDR3 DNA: TGCAGTGCAGCGGGTTTTGAGACCCAGTACTTC.

The table lists this clone with a few counts. The V and J genes are TRBV11-2 and TRBJ1-1; TRBD1 matches 10 bases. The CDR3 loop spans 19 amino acids. The ends lost 1 base at V and 10 bases at J; junction bases unmatched: 21. Germline CDR1 SGHAT, CDR2 FQNNGV. This chain's CDR3 is CASSLVRARTGGPSKGAFF. The CDR3 region has the DNA TGTGCCAGCAGCTTAGTGAGGGCCAGGACAGGGGGGCCGTCCAAGGGAGCTTTCTTT.

The gene calls are TRBV6-6 and TRBJ2-5; TRBD2 matches 8 bases. V dropped 5 bases and J dropped 3; count of bases not matched to a gene: 8. The CDR3 spans 15 residues. CDR1 MNHNY and CDR2 SVGAGI come from the germline V gene (reference sequence). The CDR3 DNA reads as TGTGCCAGCAGTGGGGGGACTAGAAGGGAAGAGACCCAGTACTTC. This codes for CASSGGTRREETQYF.

This chain joins TRBV27 and TRBJ1-6; D perhaps matches TRBD1 (5 bases). V was clipped by 4 bases and J by 4 bases, with 8 bases between them. CDR3 size: 14 residues. CDR1 and CDR2 from the germline V gene are MNHEY and SMNVEV (reference sequence). CDR3 region: CASSYGQYNSPLHF. DNA of the CDR3: TGTGCCAGCAGTTATGGACAATATAATTCACCCCTCCACTTT.

The chain joins TRBV28 to TRBJ2-2; 9 bases are a match to TRBD1. V dropped 5 bases and J dropped 2; count of bases not matched to a gene: 9. The CDR3 sequence is 17 residues long. Per germline, CDR1 MDHEN and CDR2 SYDVKM. The CDR3 region is CASSPPGQGVNTGELFF. The CDR3 DNA reads TGTGCCAGCAGTCCTCCGGGACAGGGAGTTAACACCGGGGAGCTGTTTTTT.

The chain couples TRBV19 to TRBJ1-5, with no clear D. The CDR3 is 14 amino acids. Per germline, CDR1 LNHDA and CDR2 SQIVND (reference sequence). The V end lost 5 bases, the J end lost 3 bases, and 11 bases lay between the germline ends. This CDR3 reads CASSSGGFNQPQHF. CDR3 coding DNA: TGTGCCAGTAGTTCTGGAGGGTTCAATCAGCCCCAGCATTTT.

The rearrangement links TRBV7-2 to TRBJ1-2; 9 positions match TRBD1. Germline trimming cut 0 bases from V and 7 bases from J; bases unmatched to any gene: 6. This CDR3 region has 15 residues. Germline assignment: CDR1 SGHTA and CDR2 FQGNSA. The CDR3 coding sequence is TGTGCCAGCAGCTTAGCCGGACAGGGGATAGGTGGCTACACCTTC. The encoded protein is CASSLAGQGIGGYTF.

As to this clone: Distinct nucleotide sequences in the sample also encode this CDR3. The chain combines TRBV19 with TRBJ1-2; D remains unclear. V gave up 1 base and J gave up 0 bases, with 6 bases separating them. The CDR3 sequence is 14 residues long. The V gene's germline CDR1 is LNHDA and CDR2 SQIVND (reference sequence). CDR3 sequence: CASSIGASNYGYTF. The CDR3 DNA sequence: TGTGCCAGTAGTATAGGGGCATCTAACTATGGCTACACCTTC.

As DNA, the CDR3 is TGTGCCAGTAGTCCAACATGGGGGGGGAACATTCAGTACTTC. Amino acid sequence: CASSPTWGGNIQYF. J is TRBJ2-4 and V is TRBV19; TRBD2 matches at 7 bases. V dropped 5 bases and J dropped 7; count of bases not matched to a gene: 8. CDR1 is LNHDA, CDR2 SQIVND, per germline (reference sequence). This CDR3 comprises 14 residues.

Concerning this clone: The sample carries other DNA sequences with the same CDR3. This chain links TRBV5-1 with TRBJ2-2, with 8 bases fitting TRBD1. This CDR3 has 15 amino acids. Trimming cost V 1 base and J 2 bases; bases outside gene matches: 1. The germline V gene encodes CDR1 SGHRS and CDR2 YFSETQ. Here the CDR3 reads CASSLTGGNTGELFF. In DNA, the CDR3 is TGCGCCAGCAGCTTGACAGGGGGTAACACCGGGGAGCTGTTTTTT.

V gene TRBV4-1 combines with J gene TRBJ1-2, with D maybe TRBD1 (5 bases). The length of the CDR3 is 12 residues. Germline loops: CDR1 MGHRA, CDR2 YSYEKL. V lost 0 bases to trimming and J lost 7 bases, with 6 bases between them. CDR3 region: CASSQETGGYTF. As DNA, the CDR3 is TGCGCCAGCAGCCAAGAAACAGGTGGCTACACCTTC.

This clone was detected once. The V gene is TRBV27, the J gene TRBJ1-1, with unresolved D. Germline V lookup: CDR1 MNHEY, CDR2 SMNVEV (reference sequence). The CDR3 extends over 13 amino acids. V was shortened by 3 bases and J by 3 bases, with 8 bases between the two germline ends. The CDR3, as DNA: TGTGCCAGCAGTTTTTTGGGAGACACTGAAGCTTTCTTT. Amino acids: CASSFLGDTEAFF.